This record covers a single T cell receptor (beta chain). Antigen specificity is unknown. Looked up from germline, CDR1 is LNHDA and CDR2 is SQIVND (reference sequence). The CDR3 totals 13 residues. V dropped 6 bases and J dropped 7 bases, with 15 bases sitting between them. Noted treatment: about 20 received Ad26.COV2.S at low or high dose, single or two shots; about 5 received placebo; per-sample allocation not given. Vaccine and placebo recipients were sampled on day 63 after the first injection. The vaccine delivered Wuhan-strain SARS-CoV-2 spike through an Ad26 vector. Assay: immunoSEQ multiplex PCR; the TCRdb copy retains only in-frame clones and omits some. This sample has 300,000 to 350,000 clones, with roughly 80% found just once. This sample is drawn from a study of Ad26.COV2.S vaccination and SARS-CoV-2 variants. The study's findings and limits: With respect to non-spike TCR breadth, vaccine and placebo recipients were similar.

The TCR was taken from a person aged 18-60 years who received the Ad26.COV2.S COVID-19 vaccine or a placebo. The sequenced sample was peripheral blood, obtained in a trial of Ad26.COV2.S vaccine versus placebo. This sequence joins TRBV19 and TRBJ1-1, with D perhaps TRBD1 (5 bases). CDR3 sequence reads: CASRNGGLGEAFF. CDR3 sequence (DNA): TGTGCCAGTAGAAATGGGGGGTTAGGTGAAGCTTTCTTT.